The clone carrying this T cell receptor (beta chain) was seen a single time. Its antigen is not identified. The CDR3 totals 14 residues. Germline CDR1 LNHDA, CDR2 SQIVND (reference sequence). With V trimmed by 4 bases and J by 5 bases, 3 bases remained unmatched. The data were taken from a study of cytomegalovirus exposure and HLA in healthy donors. Findings and limits, study-wide: In a later analysis, donors in an Asian-associated ancestry cluster reportedly had fewer N-insertions in productive TCRs than the cohort mean. About 150 TCR beta chains were listed as cytomegalovirus-associated. A later analysis linked 15,000 to 20,000 TCR beta sequences to HLA alleles at 0.05 false discovery rate. Later on, analysis showed that most CMV-associated TCR beta chains appeared to be HLA-restricted.

Primers included in the PCR were 60 Vbeta and 13 Jbeta primers. Assay: immunoSEQ multiplex PCR; the TCRdb copy retains only in-frame clones and omits some. Of 130,000 to 150,000 clones listed, 73% are singletons. The source is a woman aged 18-30 years in good health and CMV-seronegative. The chain uses TRBV19 and TRBJ2-2, with TRBD2 matching over 8 bases. Sequencing used PBMCs. CDR3 sequence: CASSTGGGTGELFF. The CDR3 nucleotides read TGTGCCAGTAGTACCGGGGGGGGAACCGGGGAGCTGTTTTTT.